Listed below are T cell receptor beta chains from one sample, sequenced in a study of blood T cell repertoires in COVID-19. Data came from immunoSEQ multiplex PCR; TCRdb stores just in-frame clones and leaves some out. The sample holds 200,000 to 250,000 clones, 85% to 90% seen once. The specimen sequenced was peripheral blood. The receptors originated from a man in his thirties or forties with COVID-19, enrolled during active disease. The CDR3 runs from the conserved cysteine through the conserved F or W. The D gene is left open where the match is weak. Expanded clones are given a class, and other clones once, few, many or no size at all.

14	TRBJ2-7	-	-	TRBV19	TGTGCCAGTAGTAATCAGGGAAGGGGCTCCGAGCAGTACTTC	CASSNQGRGSEQYF
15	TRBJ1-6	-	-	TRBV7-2	TGTGCCAGCAGCTTATTCGGAGGGGCGCATTCACCCCTCCACTTT	CASSLFGGAHSPLHF
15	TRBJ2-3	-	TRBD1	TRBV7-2	TGTGCCAGCAGCTTGACAGGGGGCTGGACAGATACGCAGTATTTT	CASSLTGGWTDTQYF
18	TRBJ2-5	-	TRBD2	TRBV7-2	TGTGCCAGCAGCCAAGGCTGGCGGAGCGGGGGGGCCTTGGAGACCCAGTACTTC	CASSQGWRSGGALETQYF
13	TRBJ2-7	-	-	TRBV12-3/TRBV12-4	TGTGCCAGCAGTTTAGGAGGGATCAACGAGCAGTACTTC	CASSLGGINEQYF
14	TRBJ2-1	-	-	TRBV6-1	TGTGCCAGCAGTGAAGTCGTCAGGGTGGATGAGCAGTTCTTC	CASSEVVRVDEQFF
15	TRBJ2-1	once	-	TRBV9	TGTGCCAGCGGTAAAGGCGGTACCTCCTACAATGAGCAGTTCTTC	CASGKGGTSYNEQFF
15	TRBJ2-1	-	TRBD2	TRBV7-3	TGTGCCAGCAGCTCGGGACTAGCGGGGTACAATGAGCAGTTCTTC	CASSSGLAGYNEQFF
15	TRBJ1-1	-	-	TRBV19	TGTGCCAGTAGTATCGAGGTAAGCGGAAACACTGAAGCTTTCTTT	CASSIEVSGNTEAFF
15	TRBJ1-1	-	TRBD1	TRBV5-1	TGCGCCAGCAGCCCACAGGGGCCGATGAACACTGAAGCTTTCTTT	CASSPQGPMNTEAFF
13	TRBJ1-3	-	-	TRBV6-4	TGTGCCAGCAGTATAGGGGCTGGAAACACCATATATTTT	CASSIGAGNTIYF
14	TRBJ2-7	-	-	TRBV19	TGTGCCAGTAGTATAGAAGGCGGTACCTACGAGCAGTACTTC	CASSIEGGTYEQYF
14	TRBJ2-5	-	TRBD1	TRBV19	TGTGCCAGTAGTTCCCAGGGGGTCCAGGAGACCCAGTACTTC	CASSSQGVQETQYF
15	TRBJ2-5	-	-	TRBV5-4	TGTGCCAGCAGCTTTTATCAGGGAATCCAGGAGACCCAGTACTTC	CASSFYQGIQETQYF
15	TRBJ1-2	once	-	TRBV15	TGTGCCACCAGCCTATATACCGGGCCCGGGGGTGGCTACACCTTC	CATSLYTGPGGGYTF
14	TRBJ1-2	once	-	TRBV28	TGTGCCAGCAGTTCCGGGGGGGCTAACTATGGCTACACCTTC	CASSSGGANYGYTF